This T cell receptor beta chain was recorded in a study of Ad26.COV2.S vaccination and SARS-CoV-2 variants. Treatment: over 15 received Ad26.COV2.S at low or high dose, single or two shots; roughly 5 received placebo; per-sample allocation not given. Samples came from day 63 after the first vaccine or placebo injection. Only in-frame clones appear in the TCRdb table, and some are missing; sequencing was by immunoSEQ multiplex PCR. The sample has about 350,000 clones, 70% to 90% seen once. After removal of 4 bases from V and 8 bases from J, the junction contained 8 bases not matched to a gene. This CDR3 spans 15 amino acids. Germline lookup yields CDR1 KGHSH and CDR2 LQKENI.

The sample was peripheral blood, taken in a trial of Ad26.COV2.S vaccine versus placebo. This chain links TRBV18 with TRBJ2-1, with 10 bases identical to TRBD2. The TCR originated in a person between 18 and 65 years old who received the Ad26.COV2.S COVID-19 vaccine or a placebo. The CDR3 loop reads CASSRPGLATYEQFF. The CDR3 DNA reads TGTGCCAGCTCACGGCCGGGACTAGCGACCTATGAGCAGTTCTTC.